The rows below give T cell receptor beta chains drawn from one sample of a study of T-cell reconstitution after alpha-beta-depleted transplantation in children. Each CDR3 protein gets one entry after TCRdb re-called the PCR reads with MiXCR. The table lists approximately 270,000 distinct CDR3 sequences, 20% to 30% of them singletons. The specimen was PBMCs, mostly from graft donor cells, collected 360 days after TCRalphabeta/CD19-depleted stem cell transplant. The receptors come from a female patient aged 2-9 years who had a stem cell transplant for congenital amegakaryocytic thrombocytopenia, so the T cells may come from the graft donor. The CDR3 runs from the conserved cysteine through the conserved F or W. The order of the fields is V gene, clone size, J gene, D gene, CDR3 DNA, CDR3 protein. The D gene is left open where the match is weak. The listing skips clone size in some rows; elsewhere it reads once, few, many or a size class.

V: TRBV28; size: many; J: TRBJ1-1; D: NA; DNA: TGTGCCAGCAGTTTCTGGGAGAACACTGAAGCTTTCTTT; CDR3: CASSFWENTEAFF
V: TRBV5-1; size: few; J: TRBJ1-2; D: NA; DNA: TGCGCCAGCAGCTTGTCCGGGAGTGGATTGTATGGCTACACCTTC; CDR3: CASSLSGSGLYGYTF
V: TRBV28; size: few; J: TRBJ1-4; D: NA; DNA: TGTGCCAGCAGAGGACTGGGTACTAATGAAAAACTGTTTTTT; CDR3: CASRGLGTNEKLFF
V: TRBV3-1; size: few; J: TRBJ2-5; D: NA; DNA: TGTGCCAGCAGCCGCAAGTTCCAAGAGACCCAGTACTTC; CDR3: CASSRKFQETQYF
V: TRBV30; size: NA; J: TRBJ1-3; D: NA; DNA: TGTGCCTGGAGCCTCAGGAGAACTGGAAACACCATATATTTT; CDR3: CAWSLRRTGNTIYF
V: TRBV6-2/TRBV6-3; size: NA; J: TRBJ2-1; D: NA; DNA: TGTGCCAGCCGCTCGGGGAATGAGCAGTTCTTC; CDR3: CASRSGNEQFF
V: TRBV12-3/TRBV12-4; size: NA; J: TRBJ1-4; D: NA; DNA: TGTGCCAGCAGCAGGAATAATGAAAAACTGTTTTTT; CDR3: CASSRNNEKLFF
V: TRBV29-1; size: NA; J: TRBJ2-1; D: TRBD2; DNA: TGCAGTCAGAGATATATAAGCGGGAGCTCCTACAATGAGCAGTTCTTC; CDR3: CSQRYISGSSYNEQFF
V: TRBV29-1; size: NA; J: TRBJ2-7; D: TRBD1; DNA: TGCAGCGTGGGGACAGGCTCCTACGAGCAGTACTTC; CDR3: CSVGTGSYEQYF
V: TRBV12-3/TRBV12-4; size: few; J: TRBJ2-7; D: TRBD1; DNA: TGTGCCAGCAGTAGGTCCGGGACAGGGAGCGAGCAGTACTTC; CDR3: CASSRSGTGSEQYF
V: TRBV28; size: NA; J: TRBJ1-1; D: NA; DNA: TGTGCCAGCAGTTTCGGCAAGTCTGAAGCTTTCTTT; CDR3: CASSFGKSEAFF
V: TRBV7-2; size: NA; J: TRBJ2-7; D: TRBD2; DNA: TGTGCCAGCAGCCCCAGGACTAGCGGGGTTTCATACGAGCAGTACTTC; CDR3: CASSPRTSGVSYEQYF
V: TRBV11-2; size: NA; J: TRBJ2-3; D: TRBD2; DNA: TGTGCCAGCAGCTCGCACCCTAGCGGGGGGACAGATACGCAGTATTTT; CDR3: CASSSHPSGGTDTQYF
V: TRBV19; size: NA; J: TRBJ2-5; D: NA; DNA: TGTGCCAGTACGTCGAGAGGGATGGAGACCCAGTACTTC; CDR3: CASTSRGMETQYF
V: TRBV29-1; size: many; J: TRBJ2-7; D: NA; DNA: TGCAGCGTTGAAGTTGCAGGTACCTACGAGCAGTACTTC; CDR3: CSVEVAGTYEQYF
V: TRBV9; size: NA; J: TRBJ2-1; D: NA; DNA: TGTGCCAGCAGCCCCCGAGGGGGTGACGTCAGTGAGCAGTTCTTC; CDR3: CASSPRGGDVSEQFF
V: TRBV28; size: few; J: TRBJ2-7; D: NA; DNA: TGTGCCAGCAGTTTAACGGGATACTCCTACGAGCAGTACTTC; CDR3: CASSLTGYSYEQYF
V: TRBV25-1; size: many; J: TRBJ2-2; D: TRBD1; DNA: TGTGCCAGCAGTGTGTCCCAAACAGGGGCCAGGACCGGGGAGCTGTTTTTT; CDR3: CASSVSQTGARTGELFF
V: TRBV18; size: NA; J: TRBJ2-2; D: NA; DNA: TGTGCCAGCTCGGTCACCGGGGAGCTGTTTTTT; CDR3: CASSVTGELFF
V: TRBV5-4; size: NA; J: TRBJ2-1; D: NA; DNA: TGTGCCAGCAGCTTGGGGACAAACAGCCGATACAATGAGCAGTTCTTC; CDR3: CASSLGTNSRYNEQFF
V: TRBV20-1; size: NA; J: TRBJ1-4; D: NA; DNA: TGCAGTGCTAGAGACAGGGCAACTAATGAAAAACTGTTTTTT; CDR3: CSARDRATNEKLFF
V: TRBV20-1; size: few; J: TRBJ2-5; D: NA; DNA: TGCAGTGCTCTCCTACCCAGGGGAATAGAGACCCAGTACTTC; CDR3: CSALLPRGIETQYF
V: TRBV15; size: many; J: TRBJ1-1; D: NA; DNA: TGTGCCACCAGCAGCTGGGCTACTGAAGCTTTCTTT; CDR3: CATSSWATEAFF
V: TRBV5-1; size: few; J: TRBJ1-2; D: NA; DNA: TGCGCCAGCAGCTTGCTGGGGTTTGATGGCTACACCTTC; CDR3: CASSLLGFDGYTF
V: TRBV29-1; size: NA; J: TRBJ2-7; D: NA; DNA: TGCAGCGTTGGACACCGGGGCTCCTACGAGCAGTACTTC; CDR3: CSVGHRGSYEQYF
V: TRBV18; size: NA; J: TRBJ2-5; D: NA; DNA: TGTGCCAGCTCAACGGGGCTGGGGACCCAGTACTTC; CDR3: CASSTGLGTQYF
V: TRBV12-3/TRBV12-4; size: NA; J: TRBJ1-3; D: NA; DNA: TGTGCCAGCAGGACTGCCTCTGGAAACACCATATATTTT; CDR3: CASRTASGNTIYF
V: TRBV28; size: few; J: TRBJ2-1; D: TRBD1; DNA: TGTGCCAGCAGTCCCCGGACAGGGTCCTACAATGAGCAGTTCTTC; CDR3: CASSPRTGSYNEQFF
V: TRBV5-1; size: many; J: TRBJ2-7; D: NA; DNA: TGCGCCAGCAGCTTTGGACAGACCTACGAGCAGTACTTC; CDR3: CASSFGQTYEQYF
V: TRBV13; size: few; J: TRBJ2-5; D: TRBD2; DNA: TGTGCCAGCAGCCCGGGGACTAGCGGGTTCTTAAACTTC; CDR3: CASSPGTSGFLNF
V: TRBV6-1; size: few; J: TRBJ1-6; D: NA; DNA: TGTGCCAGCAGTCAAAATCTACTCGGACGAATTTATAATTCACCCCTCCACTTT; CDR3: CASSQNLLGRIYNSPLHF
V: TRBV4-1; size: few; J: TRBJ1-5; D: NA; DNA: TGCGCCAGCAGCCAAGAAATTGGGATGAGCAATCAGCCCCAGCATTTT; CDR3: CASSQEIGMSNQPQHF
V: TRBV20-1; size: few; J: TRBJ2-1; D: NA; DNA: TGCAGTGCTAGAGAGGAGGGCTCCTACAATGAGCAGTTCTTC; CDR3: CSAREEGSYNEQFF
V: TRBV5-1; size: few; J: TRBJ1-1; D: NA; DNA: TGCGCCAGCAGCATGGTCAGCCAATCTATGAACACTGAAGCTTTCTTT; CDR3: CASSMVSQSMNTEAFF
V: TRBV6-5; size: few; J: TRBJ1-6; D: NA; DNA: TGTGCCAGCAGTTACTCCGTTGTAGATTCACCCCTCCACTTT; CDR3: CASSYSVVDSPLHF
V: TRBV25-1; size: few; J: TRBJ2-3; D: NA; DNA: TGTGCCAGCAGCATGACCCCCACAGATACGCAGTATTTT; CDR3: CASSMTPTDTQYF
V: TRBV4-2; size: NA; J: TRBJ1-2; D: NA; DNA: TGTGCCAGCAGCCTCTTGGGATTATTACCCTATGGCTACCCCTTC; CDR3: CASSLLGLLPYGYPF
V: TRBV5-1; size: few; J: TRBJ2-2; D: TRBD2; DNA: TGCGCCAGCAGCTTCAGGACTAGCTACACCGGGGAGCTGTTTTTT; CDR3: CASSFRTSYTGELFF
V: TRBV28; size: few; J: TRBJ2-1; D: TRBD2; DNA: TGTGCCAGCAGTATACCACTAGCGGGAGAAAGTGAGCAGTTCTTC; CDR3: CASSIPLAGESEQFF
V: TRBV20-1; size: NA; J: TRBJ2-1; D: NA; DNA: TGCAGTGCTAGACAGGTTACGAATGAGCAGTTCTTC; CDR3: CSARQVTNEQFF
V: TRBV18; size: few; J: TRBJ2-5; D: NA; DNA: TGTGCCAGCTCACCACGGCAGGGACCAGAGACCCAGTACTTC; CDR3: CASSPRQGPETQYF
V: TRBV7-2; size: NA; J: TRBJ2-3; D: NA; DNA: TGTGCCAGCAGGCGGGGGCCGGATACAGATACGCAGTATTTT; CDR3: CASRRGPDTDTQYF
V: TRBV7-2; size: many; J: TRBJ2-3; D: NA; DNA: TGTGCCAGCAGCTTAGTAGATACGCAGTATTTT; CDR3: CASSLVDTQYF
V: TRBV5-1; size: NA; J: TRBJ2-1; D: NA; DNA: TGCGCCAGCAGCTTGGTCGGGGACGCCTTGTATGCAGAGCAGTTCTTC; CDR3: CASSLVGDALYAEQFF
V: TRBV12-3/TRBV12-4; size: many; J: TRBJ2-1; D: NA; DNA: TGTGCCAGCACCCAGACGTATTCCAACAATGAGCAGTTCTTC; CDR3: CASTQTYSNNEQFF
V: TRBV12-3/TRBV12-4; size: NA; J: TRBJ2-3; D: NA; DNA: TGTGCCAGCAGCCCTCTTAGGGATACGCAGTATTTT; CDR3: CASSPLRDTQYF
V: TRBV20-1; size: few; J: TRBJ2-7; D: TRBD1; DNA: TGCAGTGCTAGGTCCGGGACAGGAACCTACGAGCAGTACTTC; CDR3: CSARSGTGTYEQYF
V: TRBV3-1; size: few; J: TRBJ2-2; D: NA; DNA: TGTGCCAGCAGCGCCGACAGGAACCCCACCGGGGAGCTGTTTTTT; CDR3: CASSADRNPTGELFF
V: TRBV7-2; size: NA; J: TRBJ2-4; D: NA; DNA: TGTGCCAGCAGCGATCAGACAGGCACCACAAACATTCAGTACTTC; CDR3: CASSDQTGTTNIQYF
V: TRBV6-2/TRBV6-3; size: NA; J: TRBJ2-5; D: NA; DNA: TGTACCAGCAGTCCGTTAGCGAGGCAAGAGACCCAGTACTTC; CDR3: CTSSPLARQETQYF
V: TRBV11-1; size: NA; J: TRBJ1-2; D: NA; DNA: TGTGCCAGCAGCTTACTTACGGTAAACTATGGCTACACCTTC; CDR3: CASSLLTVNYGYTF
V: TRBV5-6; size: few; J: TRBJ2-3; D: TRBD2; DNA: TGTGCCAGCAGCAGGGGACTAGCGGGAGAGGAAGATACGCAGTATTTT; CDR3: CASSRGLAGEEDTQYF
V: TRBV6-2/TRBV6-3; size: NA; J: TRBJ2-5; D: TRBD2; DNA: TGTGCCAGCAGTTACTCGGAGCGGGAGGGCCAGTACTTC; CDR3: CASSYSEREGQYF
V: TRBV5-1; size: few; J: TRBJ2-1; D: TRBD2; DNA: TGCGCCAGCAGTCCCACTAGCGGGAGTAAAGTTGAGCAGTTCTTC; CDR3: CASSPTSGSKVEQFF